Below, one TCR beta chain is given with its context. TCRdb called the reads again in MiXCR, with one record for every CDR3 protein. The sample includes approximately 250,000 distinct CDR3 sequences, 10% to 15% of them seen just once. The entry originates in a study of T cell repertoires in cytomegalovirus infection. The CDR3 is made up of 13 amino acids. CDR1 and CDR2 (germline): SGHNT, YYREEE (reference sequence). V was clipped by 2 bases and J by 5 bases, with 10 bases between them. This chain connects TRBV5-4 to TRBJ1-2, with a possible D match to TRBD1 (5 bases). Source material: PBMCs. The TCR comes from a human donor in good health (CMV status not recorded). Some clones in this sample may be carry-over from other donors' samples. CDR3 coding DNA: TGTGCCAGCAGCTTCTCCAGGGAGTATGGCTACACCTTC. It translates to CASSFSREYGYTF.